Below are 27 T cell receptor beta chains sequenced from a single sample in a study of identical twins. TCRdb processed the 5' RACE reads anew with MiXCR; each CDR3 protein has one entry. This sample has hundreds of thousands of distinct CDR3 sequences, with 20% to 25% found just once. These data are also associated with another study on T cells expressing NK-cell markers.

Sequenced input: PBMCs. The receptor source for this set is a woman aged 18-29 years in good health.

This chain joins TRBV12-3 or TRBV12-4 and TRBJ2-1, with 7 bases lining up with TRBD1. The V gene end was trimmed by 5 bases and the J gene end by 10 bases; junction bases not matched to a gene: 11. The CDR3 spans 14 residues. The CDR3 here is CASSPGQAMGEQFF. The DNA of the CDR3 is TGTGCCAGCAGTCCAGGACAGGCCATGGGAGAGCAGTTCTTC.

The chain recombines TRBV20-1 with TRBJ1-2; D might be TRBD1 (6 bases). CDR1 is DFQATT, CDR2 SNEGSKA, per germline (reference sequence). V shed 5 bases and J shed 7 bases, with 17 bases lying between them. This CDR3 spans 13 amino acids. CDR3 loop: CSAGRGLRGGYTF. Written as DNA, the CDR3 is TGCAGTGCTGGCAGGGGTCTGAGAGGTGGCTACACCTTC.

This clonotype has a count of ten or more. This rearrangement joins TRBV6-4 to TRBJ2-3; D gene uncertain. With 2 bases removed from V and 2 bases from J, the gap between germline ends came to 11 bases. Looked up from germline, CDR1 is MRHNA and CDR2 is SNTAGT. CDR3 length: 15 amino acids. CDR3 nucleotides: TGTGCCAGCAGTGACAGAGGCAGGCCCACAGATACGCAGTATTTT. As protein: CASSDRGRPTDTQYF.

V and J are TRBV15 and TRBJ2-7, with D perhaps matching TRBD1 (6 bases). The V gene lost 0 bases and the J gene lost 2 bases, with 11 bases spanning the gap. The CDR3 is 15 residues long. Germline CDR1 LNHNV, CDR2 YYDKDF (reference sequence). CDR3 nucleotide sequence: TGTGCCACCAGCAGAGATCAGGGGTCCACCTACGAGCAGTACTTC. Its translation is CATSRDQGSTYEQYF. The whole variable domain, remainder taken from reference TRBV15 and TRBJ2-7, is DAMVIQNPRYQVTQFGKPVTLSCSQTLNHNVMYWYQQKSSQAPKLLFHYYDKDFNNEADTPDNFQSRRPNTSFCFLDIRSPGLGDTAMYLCATSRDQGSTYEQYFGPGTRLTVT.

A note on this clonotype: One junction end does not reproduce the germline sequence, and a read error may be involved. The V gene is TRBV12-3 or TRBV12-4, the J gene TRBJ2-7; no clear D gene. The CDR3 has 14 residues. Here the CDR3 DNA reads TGTGCCAGCAGCTTAGATTCGGGCTACTACGAGCAGTACTTC. As protein: CASSLDSGYYEQYF.

In this sample, this clonotype turned up a few times. The chain combines TRBV27 with TRBJ2-1; tentatively, D is TRBD2 (6 bases). The V gene's germline CDR1 is MNHEY and CDR2 SMNVEV (reference sequence). V lost 10 bases and J 10 bases, leaving 17 bases between the germline ends. CDR3 length: 12 residues. Here the CDR3 reads CATLAGLGEQFF. The CDR3 region has the DNA TGTGCCACTTTGGCGGGGCTGGGGGAGCAGTTCTTC.

This clonotype was seen a few times. J is TRBJ2-1 and V is TRBV6-5; 9 bases map to TRBD2. This CDR3 region has 16 residues. With 2 bases clipped from V and 0 bases from J, the junction kept 2 bases outside the gene matches. Per germline, CDR1 MNHEY and CDR2 SVGAGI. CDR3 protein: CASSYLAGSSYNEQFF. CDR3 DNA sequence: TGTGCCAGCAGTTACCTAGCGGGAAGCTCCTACAATGAGCAGTTCTTC.

The chain joins TRBV10-3 to TRBJ1-1, with 8 bases that match TRBD1. CDR1 and CDR2 from the germline V gene are ENHRY and SYGVKD. Losses at the gene ends were 2 bases for V and 5 bases for J; bases not matched to a gene: 4. This CDR3 comprises 14 residues. The CDR3 nucleotides read TGTGCCATCAGTGAGGGACAGGGATTAACTGAAGCTTTCTTT. As protein: CAISEGQGLTEAFF.

This clonotype occurred a few times. The chain is built from TRBV27 and TRBJ2-6; tentative D call: TRBD2 (5 bases). The CDR3 is made up of 18 amino acids. Germline values: CDR1 MNHEY, CDR2 SMNVEV (reference sequence). Trimming shortened V by 4 bases and J by 3 bases, and 19 bases separated the two germline ends. The CDR3 DNA reads as TGTGCCAGCAGTTCACCCAGCGGAGGAGTTTATGGGGCCAACGTCCTGACTTTC. It codes for CASSSPSGGVYGANVLTF.

The chain recombines TRBV12-3 or TRBV12-4 with TRBJ2-7, with TRBD2 matching over 8 bases. CDR3 length: 15 amino acids. Trimming removed 6 bases from V and 7 bases from J; junction bases left unmatched: 14. In DNA form, the CDR3 reads TGTGCCAGCAGCTCTCCCCGACGGGAGGGCCTGGAGCAGTACTTC. Translated, it gives CASSSPRREGLEQYF.

This clonotype appeared many times. This chain links TRBV7-9 with TRBJ1-1; no reliable D call. Germline assignment: CDR1 SEHNR and CDR2 FQNEAQ (reference sequence). The CDR3 is made up of 15 amino acids. V was clipped by 5 bases and J by 4 bases, with 17 bases between them. As DNA, the CDR3 is TGTGCCAGCAGCCCACCCCGAGGTACGCTCACTGAAGCTTTCTTT. This encodes CASSPPRGTLTEAFF.

A few counts support this clonotype. The rearrangement joins TRBV13 to TRBJ2-5, with unresolved D. The CDR3 covers 14 residues. The germline V gene has CDR1 PRHDT and CDR2 FYEKMQ (reference sequence). V lost 5 bases, J lost 2 bases, and 12 bases lay in between. CDR3 region: CASSQSSEQETQYF. The CDR3, as DNA: TGTGCCAGCAGCCAGAGTTCGGAACAAGAGACCCAGTACTTC.

This clonotype was detected a few times. This chain's CDR3 is CASSLRAYTEAFF. The CDR3 nucleotides are TGTGCCAGCAGTTTGAGGGCGTACACTGAAGCTTTCTTT. The rearrangement joins TRBV12-3 or TRBV12-4 to TRBJ1-1; no reliable D call. V was trimmed by 3 bases and J by 3 bases, leaving 8 bases between them. This CDR3 contains 13 residues.

This clonotype was detected ten times or more. The chain carries TRBV6-5 and TRBJ2-1; perhaps TRBD1 as D (6 bases). This CDR3 comprises 15 residues. Per germline, CDR1 MNHEY and CDR2 SVGAGI. Trimming shortened V by 0 bases and J by 3 bases, and 9 bases separated the two germline ends. CDR3 coding DNA: TGTGCCAGCAGTTACTCGAAGGGGGTCTACAATGAGCAGTTCTTC. As protein: CASSYSKGVYNEQFF.

This chain joins TRBV2 and TRBJ1-6; D is uncertain. The CDR3 contains 14 residues. Germline V CDR1 and CDR2: SNHLY, FYNNEI. Trimming pared 7 bases from V and 4 bases from J, leaving 11 bases between. DNA for the CDR3: TGTGCCAGCAAGAAGACACAGTATAATTCACCCCTCCACTTT. It specifies CASKKTQYNSPLHF.

This clonotype occurred a few times. J is TRBJ2-5 and V is TRBV18; D perhaps matches TRBD1 (5 bases). V lost 3 bases and J 2 bases, leaving 16 bases between the germline ends. Looked up from germline, CDR1 is KGHSH and CDR2 is LQKENI. The CDR3 totals 16 residues. This CDR3 is CASSPGKGLPQETQYF. DNA for the CDR3: TGTGCCAGCTCACCGGGGAAGGGGTTACCTCAAGAGACCCAGTACTTC.

This clonotype was seen at least ten times. The J gene is TRBJ1-5, the V gene TRBV12-3 or TRBV12-4; no reliable D call. Trimming took off 2 bases at V and 4 bases at J, with 6 bases between the two ends. The CDR3 runs to 13 residues. CDR3: CASSLKENQPQHF. The CDR3 DNA is TGTGCCAGCAGTTTAAAGGAGAATCAGCCCCAGCATTTT.

This clonotype was detected a few times. The V and J genes are TRBV25-1 and TRBJ1-1; D not certain. The germline V and J ends were trimmed by 3 bases and 1 base, with 9 bases remaining between them. The germline CDR1 and CDR2 sequences are MGHDK and SYGVNS. CDR3 length equals 14 residues. CDR3 DNA sequence: TGTGCCAGCAGTGATAACCCAGCGAACACTGAAGCTTTCTTT. Translation gives CASSDNPANTEAFF.

The chain uses TRBV20-1 and TRBJ1-2; D unresolved. The CDR3 loop spans 13 amino acids. V shed 3 bases and J shed 0 bases, with 8 bases lying between them. CDR1 and CDR2 (germline): DFQATT, SNEGSKA (reference sequence). The CDR3 bases are TGCAGTGCTAGCGACGGGCCTAACTATGGCTACACCTTC. Translated: CSASDGPNYGYTF.

V gene TRBV12-3 or TRBV12-4 combines with J gene TRBJ1-1; D is undetermined. This CDR3 is 14 amino acids long. Trimming cost V 6 bases and J 1 base, with 12 bases left between them. Written as DNA, the CDR3 is TGTGCCAGCAGCAAAGTGCGGGGGAACACTGAAGCTTTCTTT. Protein: CASSKVRGNTEAFF.

The V gene is TRBV5-1, the J gene TRBJ2-7; no definite D call. This CDR3 region has 13 residues. Trimming shortened V by 2 bases and J by 2 bases, and 8 bases separated the two germline ends. Germline V gene lookup returns CDR1 SGHRS and CDR2 YFSETQ. As DNA, the CDR3 is TGCGCCAGCAGCTTACTTCTAGCCTACGAGCAGTACTTC. It codes for CASSLLLAYEQYF.

The chain uses TRBV7-8 and TRBJ1-1; weak D call: TRBD1 (5 bases). This CDR3 comprises 15 residues. In germline, CDR1 is SGHVS, CDR2 FQNEAQ. V was clipped by 0 bases and J by 5 bases, with 13 bases between them. The CDR3 protein is CASSLAGAGLTEAFF. CDR3 in DNA: TGTGCCAGCAGCTTAGCGGGTGCAGGGCTGACTGAAGCTTTCTTT.

The CDR3 DNA is TGTGCCAGCAGTTTAGGACGGAGGTTCTTCTTC. It specifies CASSLGRRFFF. The rearrangement uses TRBV12-3 or TRBV12-4 and TRBJ2-1; TRBD2 is a possible D gene (5 bases). The CDR3 totals 11 residues. Trimming left V 1 base short and J 16 bases short, with 11 bases between.

This clonotype was seen a few times. J is TRBJ2-1 and V is TRBV9; 15 bases agree with TRBD2. This CDR3 spans 19 amino acids. From germline, CDR1 is SGDLS and CDR2 YYNGEE. Trimming at V came to 3 bases and at J to 2 bases, leaving 9 bases not matched to a gene. The CDR3 reads CASSGGAGTSGRTYNEQFF. The CDR3 DNA reads TGTGCCAGCAGCGGAGGGGCCGGGACTAGCGGGAGGACCTACAATGAGCAGTTCTTC. Filled out from reference TRBV9 and TRBJ2-1, the complete variable domain reads DSGVTQTPKHLITATGQRVTLRCSPRSGDLSVYWYQQSLDQGLQFLIQYYNGEERAKGNILERFSAQQFPDLHSELNLSSLELGDSALYFCASSGGAGTSGRTYNEQFFGPGTRLTVL.

The sample holds a few counts of this clonotype. V gene TRBV7-2 combines with J gene TRBJ1-2; TRBD1 is a possible D gene (6 bases). The CDR3 covers 14 residues. Between the trimmed V and J ends, which lost 4 bases and 5 bases, there was a span of 14 bases. Germline V gives CDR1 SGHTA, CDR2 FQGNSA. The CDR3 DNA reads as TGTGCCAGCAGCTCCATCGGACAGTGGTATGGCTACACCTTC. It translates to CASSSIGQWYGYTF.

In its sample, this clonotype was seen once. The chain has TRBV20-1 and TRBJ2-2, with D possibly being TRBD2 (6 bases). The CDR3 is made up of 18 amino acids. Germline assignment: CDR1 DFQATT and CDR2 SNEGSKA (reference sequence). Trimming took 3 bases from V and 1 from J, leaving 21 bases between them. CDR3: CSARNPAPSAWNTGELFF. CDR3 nucleotide sequence: TGCAGTGCTAGGAACCCAGCCCCTAGCGCGTGGAACACCGGGGAGCTGTTTTTT.

This clonotype was observed a few times. In DNA form, the CDR3 reads TGCGCCAGCAGCTCAGGATCGTACGGCTACGAGCAGTACTTC. Amino acids: CASSSGSYGYEQYF. The chain carries TRBV5-1 and TRBJ2-7; no firm D call. V was trimmed by 3 bases and J by 3 bases, leaving 13 bases between them. CDR1 and CDR2 from the germline V gene are SGHRS and YFSETQ. This CDR3 has 14 amino acids.